The 32 T cell receptor beta chains below all came from one sample that was sequenced in a study of technical replicates of blood from a handful of donors. Some clones are missing from TCRdb's copy, which holds only in-frame ones; the method was immunoSEQ multiplex PCR. This table holds 60,000 to 65,000 clones, about 86% found once. Sequences were obtained from PBMCs. The receptors here all came from a human donor in good health. Some clones in this sample may be carry-over from other donors' samples.

The table lists this clone with a few counts. Other nucleotide sequences from this sample produce the same CDR3. This sequence joins TRBV4-3 and TRBJ1-1; 9 bases map to TRBD1. The CDR3 runs to 15 residues. The V gene's germline CDR1 is LGHNA and CDR2 YSLEER. After removal of 3 bases from V and 3 bases from J, the junction contained 5 bases not matched to a gene. The CDR3 region is CASSQNRGQDTEAFF. As DNA, the CDR3 is TGCGCCAGCAGCCAGAACAGGGGGCAGGACACTGAAGCTTTCTTT.

The chain joins TRBV6-5 to TRBJ2-4, with D perhaps TRBD1 (6 bases). Germline V lookup: CDR1 MNHEY, CDR2 SVGAGI. The V end was cut by 8 bases, the J end by 3 bases, with 11 bases between. The CDR3 runs 13 residues. The CDR3 region has the DNA TGTGCCAGCGAGGGACAAAACAAAAACATTCAGTACTTC. Its protein is CASEGQNKNIQYF.

This sequence joins TRBV7-2 and TRBJ2-3; TRBD1 is a possible D gene (5 bases). The V and J ends lost 8 bases and 7 bases respectively, with 13 bases between them. The CDR3 totals 12 residues. Germline CDR1 and CDR2: SGHTA and FQGNSA. This CDR3 is CASGSDTYTQYF. The CDR3 DNA reads as TGTGCCAGCGGTTCGGACACGTATACGCAGTATTTT.

This chain joins TRBV11-2 and TRBJ2-1; no definite D call. This CDR3 spans 12 amino acids. The ends were cut back, 4 bases at V and 10 bases at J, with 11 bases in the middle. CDR1 is SGHAT and CDR2 is FQNNGV in the germline V gene. For the CDR3, the DNA is TGTGCCAGCAGCTGGCGACAAGCCGAGCAGTTCTTC. Amino acid sequence: CASSWRQAEQFF.

The rearrangement links TRBV29-1 to TRBJ2-3; 11 bases match TRBD2. Germline V CDR1 and CDR2: SQVTM, ANQGSEA. This CDR3 comprises 16 residues. The trim removed 4 bases at V and 6 bases at J, leaving 12 bases unmatched. The CDR3 region is CSVVFSGRAGADTQYF. CDR3 coding DNA: TGCAGCGTTGTTTTTAGCGGGAGGGCCGGAGCCGATACGCAGTATTTT.

The CDR3 nucleotides read TGCGCCAGCAGAGAGGGACAGGTCACTGAAGCTTTCTTT. Amino acid sequence: CASREGQVTEAFF. This sequence joins TRBV4-1 and TRBJ1-1; 8 bases align to TRBD1. CDR1 is MGHRA and CDR2 is YSYEKL in the germline V gene. V lost 6 bases, J lost 4 bases, and 4 bases stayed unmatched. The CDR3 totals 13 residues.

In DNA, the CDR3 is TGTGCCAGCAGCCGAACCGGGACTAGCGGGAGCTACGAGCAGTACTTC. It specifies CASSRTGTSGSYEQYF. The rearrangement joins TRBV5-6 to TRBJ2-7, with 14 bases fitting TRBD2. The CDR3 extends over 16 amino acids. The junction had 6 bases not matched to a gene; V was cut back by 4 bases and J by 3 bases. Germline CDR1 reads SGHDT; CDR2 reads YYEEEE.

The genes are TRBV6-5 and TRBJ1-4; no definite D call. The germline V gene has CDR1 MNHEY and CDR2 SVGAGI. The CDR3 sequence is 14 residues long. Deletions cut 6 bases from V and 2 bases from J, with 10 bases between. The CDR3 loop reads CASSSGGTNEKLFF. The CDR3 DNA reads TGTGCCAGCAGCTCCGGAGGGACTAATGAAAAACTGTTTTTT.

The rearrangement joins TRBV7-2 to TRBJ2-1; 10 nucleotides align to TRBD2. The CDR3 spans 15 residues. The ends lost 3 bases at V and 6 bases at J; junction bases unmatched: 5. CDR1 and CDR2 (germline): SGHTA, FQGNSA. The CDR3 DNA sequence: TGTGCCAGCAGCTTCGCCGGGACTAGCGTCAATGAGCAGTTCTTC. Encoded protein: CASSFAGTSVNEQFF.

The chain carries TRBV15 and TRBJ1-1; D perhaps matches TRBD1 (6 bases). CDR1 and CDR2 (germline): LNHNV, YYDKDF (reference sequence). The CDR3 length is 15 residues. V was pared by 3 bases and J by 6 bases, with 17 bases between. CDR3 loop: CATSRRQGSRSEAFF. CDR3 in DNA: TGTGCCACCAGCAGGAGGCAGGGGAGTCGCTCTGAAGCTTTCTTT.

The V gene is TRBV7-7, the J gene TRBJ2-7; 8 nucleotides agree with TRBD1. Germline V gives CDR1 SSHAT, CDR2 FNYEAQ (reference sequence). V lost 1 base and J lost 5; bases outside the gene matches: 4. This CDR3 has 14 residues. The CDR3 sequence: CASSLGQGNHEQYF. DNA for the CDR3: TGTGCCAGCAGCTTAGGACAGGGGAATCACGAGCAGTACTTC.

The genes are TRBV5-1 and TRBJ2-5; a weak D match, TRBD1 (5 bases). The germline V gene encodes CDR1 SGHRS and CDR2 YFSETQ. Deletions cut 3 bases from V and 3 bases from J, with 12 bases between. CDR3 length: 14 residues. DNA for the CDR3: TGCGCCAGCAGCTCCAGGGTCAGGGAAGAGACCCAGTACTTC. Translated: CASSSRVREETQYF.

The chain uses TRBV5-1 and TRBJ2-2, with D maybe TRBD1 (6 bases). The CDR3 is 15 amino acids. Germline V gene data show CDR1 as SGHRS and CDR2 as YFSETQ. Trimming left V 9 bases short and J 0 bases short, with 15 bases between. This CDR3 is CATKPKGANTGELFF. CDR3 DNA sequence: TGCGCCACCAAACCTAAGGGGGCGAACACCGGGGAGCTGTTTTTT.

The gene calls are TRBV7-9 and TRBJ2-3; D may be TRBD2 (5 bases). The CDR3 runs to 13 residues. Germline V gives CDR1 SEHNR, CDR2 FQNEAQ (reference sequence). The germline V and J ends were trimmed by 11 bases and 2 bases, with 14 bases remaining between them. The CDR3 loop reads CAVSSGNTDTQYF. The CDR3 DNA reads as TGTGCCGTCTCCTCGGGGAACACAGATACGCAGTATTTT. Based on the CDR3 plus reference TRBV7-9 and TRBJ2-3, the full variable domain is DTGVSQNPRHKITKRGQNVTFRCDPISEHNRLYWYRQTLGQGPEFLTYFQNEAQLEKSRLLSDRFSAERPKGSFSTLEIQRTEQGDSAMYLCAVSSGNTDTQYFGPGTRLTVL.

The gene calls are TRBV10-2 and TRBJ1-4; 10 nucleotides match TRBD1. CDR1 and CDR2 from the germline V gene are WSHSY and SAAADI. The CDR3 has 17 amino acids. V dropped 4 bases and J dropped 2; count of bases not matched to a gene: 7. This CDR3 reads CASSGQGALGTNEKLFF. For the CDR3, the DNA is TGCGCCAGCAGTGGACAGGGGGCGCTTGGTACTAATGAAAAACTGTTTTTT.

V usage is TRBV30 and J usage is TRBJ2-7; tentative D call: TRBD1 (6 bases). Germline loops: CDR1 GTSNPN, CDR2 SVGIG (reference sequence). The V and J ends lost 7 bases and 4 bases respectively, with 23 bases between them. The CDR3 covers 15 residues. CDR3 protein: CASRPGTPVEYEQYF. The CDR3 nucleotides read TGTGCCTCGCGGCCCGGGACACCGGTAGAATACGAGCAGTACTTC.

Only a few counts were recorded for this clone. The rearrangement uses TRBV6-5 and TRBJ2-1, with TRBD2 matching over 8 bases. The CDR3 has 16 amino acids. V dropped 4 bases and J dropped 4; count of bases not matched to a gene: 9. Germline V gene data show CDR1 as MNHEY and CDR2 as SVGAGI. Here the CDR3 reads CASSWSGGALYNEQFF. In nucleotides, the CDR3 is TGTGCCAGCAGTTGGTCGGGGGGGGCGTTATACAATGAGCAGTTCTTC.

The chain has TRBV7-2 and TRBJ2-5; D is unclear. V was trimmed by 0 bases and J by 1 base, leaving 6 bases between them. Germline V CDR1 and CDR2: SGHTA, FQGNSA. This CDR3 is 14 amino acids long. For the CDR3, the DNA is TGTGCCAGCAGCTTAGCGGTGAGCCAAGAGACCCAGTACTTC. It encodes CASSLAVSQETQYF.

The chain combines TRBV2 with TRBJ2-2; TRBD2 matches 11 bases. J gave up 6 bases and V 3 bases, and 3 bases lay outside the gene matches. In germline, CDR1 is SNHLY, CDR2 FYNNEI. The CDR3 contains 15 residues. The CDR3 region is CASSDLAGGPGELFF. In DNA, the CDR3 is TGTGCCAGCAGTGACCTAGCGGGAGGACCCGGGGAGCTGTTTTTT.

The V gene is TRBV27, the J gene TRBJ2-5, with 8 bases lining up with TRBD2. V shed 1 base and J 1 base; nucleotides not matched to a gene: 5. CDR1 is MNHEY and CDR2 is SMNVEV in the germline V gene (reference sequence). CDR3 length: 16 residues. CDR3 loop: CASSLFSSGSQETQYF. The CDR3 nucleotides read TGTGCCAGCAGTTTATTTTCGAGCGGGAGCCAAGAGACCCAGTACTTC.

V is TRBV7-9 and J is TRBJ2-5, with 7 positions matching TRBD2. Per the germline V gene, CDR1 is SEHNR and CDR2 is FQNEAQ (reference sequence). The CDR3 totals 13 residues. After removal of 5 bases from V and 4 bases from J, the junction contained 4 bases not matched to a gene. The CDR3 DNA reads as TGTGCCAGCAGCCCGGGAGGTGGAGAGACCCAGTACTTC. Amino acid sequence: CASSPGGGETQYF.

V and J are TRBV10-2 and TRBJ2-3; a weak D match, TRBD2 (6 bases). This CDR3 has 14 residues. The ends were cut back, 2 bases at V and 1 base at J, with 7 bases in the middle. Germline lookup yields CDR1 WSHSY and CDR2 SAAADI. In DNA form, the CDR3 reads TGCGCCAGCAGTGAGGGACTACGCACAGATACGCAGTATTTT. Translating gives CASSEGLRTDTQYF.

Concerning this clone itself: The junction departs from germline at one end; a sequencing error may be responsible. The V gene is TRBV29-1, the J gene TRBJ2-7; D is unclear. The CDR3 has 12 residues. Germline CDR1 is SQVTM and CDR2 is ANQGSEA. CDR3 coding DNA: TGCAGTGTTGGTCCCTCCCCCTACGAGCAGTACTTC. Its translation: CSVGPSPYEQYF.

The gene calls are TRBV14 and TRBJ2-2, with 8 bases fitting TRBD1. The CDR3 runs to 14 residues. CDR1 and CDR2 from the germline V gene are SGHDN and FVKESK. V shed 3 bases and J 5 bases; nucleotides not matched to a gene: 2. In DNA, the CDR3 is TGTGCCAGCAGCCACAGGGGGCGAACCGGGGAGCTGTTTTTT. Its translation: CASSHRGRTGELFF.

V gene TRBV4-2 combines with J gene TRBJ2-7, with D tentatively TRBD2 (6 bases). The CDR3 extends over 15 amino acids. Germline CDR1 is LGHNA and CDR2 is YNFKEQ. Trimming stripped 0 bases from V and 3 bases from J, with 12 bases between. CDR3: CASSQERGSGYEQYF. In DNA form, the CDR3 reads TGTGCCAGCAGCCAAGAAAGGGGTAGCGGCTACGAGCAGTACTTC.

CDR3 nucleotide sequence: TGTGCCAGCAGCCCAAGAGGACTAGTCCAGCAGTACTTC. Its protein is CASSPRGLVQQYF. The J gene is TRBJ2-7, the V gene TRBV7-6; TRBD2 agrees at 7 bases. Germline CDR1 and CDR2: SGHVS and FNYEAQ. The CDR3 is made up of 13 amino acids. Trimming at V came to 5 bases and at J to 8 bases, leaving 9 bases not matched to a gene.

The chain uses TRBV2 and TRBJ1-1; 9 bases match TRBD1. Per the germline V gene, CDR1 is SNHLY and CDR2 is FYNNEI. Trimming cost V 3 bases and J 13 bases; bases outside gene matches: 9. There are 13 residues in the CDR3. The CDR3 protein is CASSDYGTGTGFF. DNA for the CDR3: TGTGCCAGCAGTGATTATGGGACAGGGACTGGTTTCTTT.

The chain couples TRBV6-5 to TRBJ1-2; D is perhaps TRBD1 (5 bases). CDR1 and CDR2 from the germline V gene are MNHEY and SVGAGI. V was trimmed by 1 base and J by 2 bases, leaving 11 bases between them. The CDR3 contains 15 residues. CDR3 region: CASSYWNRRNYGYTF. The CDR3 nucleotides read TGTGCCAGCAGTTACTGGAACAGGAGAAACTATGGCTACACCTTC.

The chain links TRBV15 to TRBJ2-5, with a weak D call TRBD1 (6 bases). There are 15 residues in the CDR3. Looked up from germline, CDR1 is LNHNV and CDR2 is YYDKDF (reference sequence). V lost 3 bases and J lost 2, with 13 bases in between. Here the CDR3 reads CATSRDTQGQETQYF. CDR3 coding DNA: TGTGCCACCAGCAGGGATACTCAGGGGCAAGAGACCCAGTACTTC.

This clone was found a few times. The rearrangement joins TRBV18 to TRBJ2-5; D is possibly TRBD2 (5 bases). The germline V gene has CDR1 KGHSH and CDR2 LQKENI. CDR3 length equals 17 residues. Trimming stripped 2 bases from V and 4 bases from J, with 20 bases between. Here the CDR3 DNA reads TGTGCCAGCTCACCAAGTCTGGACCCGAGACGGGGAGAGACCCAGTACTTC. This codes for CASSPSLDPRRGETQYF.

V and J are TRBV6-5 and TRBJ2-7, with 7 bases that match TRBD2. The CDR3 has 13 residues. With 8 bases clipped from V and 3 bases from J, the junction kept 7 bases outside the gene matches. Germline CDR1 MNHEY, CDR2 SVGAGI. The CDR3 protein is CASRSREDYEQYF. In nucleotides, the CDR3 is TGTGCCAGCCGTTCACGGGAGGACTACGAGCAGTACTTC.

There are a few counts of this clone. This rearrangement joins TRBV2 to TRBJ2-7, with D perhaps matching TRBD2 (5 bases). Trimming took off 7 bases at V and 2 bases at J, with 18 bases between the two ends. This CDR3 is built from 15 residues. Germline-derived CDR1 and CDR2 are SNHLY and FYNNEI. The CDR3 spells CASNLGGLRTYEQYF. CDR3 nucleotides: TGTGCCAGCAACCTCGGCGGACTGCGTACCTACGAGCAGTACTTC.